The 31 T cell receptor beta chains below come from one sample, sequenced in a study of cytotoxic CD8 clonotypes in ibrutinib-treated CLL. Sequencing used immunoSEQ multiplex PCR; TCRdb keeps in-frame clones, though not all of them. The profile covers around 52,000 clones, with 50% to 70% appearing a single time and 20% taken by the ten largest. The source material was PBMCs, sampled after 24 months of ibrutinib treatment. All receptors come from a human donor with chronic lymphocytic leukemia.

The chain has TRBV28 and TRBJ2-3, with D hard to call. The germline CDR1 and CDR2 sequences are MDHEN and SYDVKM. The V end lost 3 bases, the J end lost 1 base, and 11 bases lay between the germline ends. The CDR3 consists of 15 residues. In nucleotides, the CDR3 is TGTGCCAGCAGTTTCCCCCTAAACGGCACAGATACGCAGTATTTT. Translation gives CASSFPLNGTDTQYF.

This chain connects TRBV6-5 to TRBJ2-7; D uncertain. Germline loops: CDR1 MNHEY, CDR2 SVGAGI. CDR3 length: 15 residues. V lost 2 bases and J lost 3, with 14 bases in between. CDR3 coding DNA: TGTGCCAGCAGTTACAACGACCCGAGAATCTACGAGCAGTACTTC. Protein: CASSYNDPRIYEQYF.

With regard to this clone: The sample contains more than one DNA sequence encoding this CDR3. The chain uses TRBV5-1 and TRBJ1-2, with a possible D match to TRBD1 (6 bases). The CDR3 has 15 amino acids. Germline CDR1 SGHRS, CDR2 YFSETQ. V was shortened by 0 bases and J by 5 bases, with 14 bases between the two germline ends. In DNA form, the CDR3 reads TGCGCCAGCAGCTTGGATACAGGGACCGTTTATGGCTACACCTTC. It is translated as CASSLDTGTVYGYTF.

The chain combines TRBV5-1 with TRBJ2-3; D is ambiguous. This CDR3 is built from 13 residues. Germline V gene lookup returns CDR1 SGHRS and CDR2 YFSETQ. V shed 5 bases and J shed 1 base, with 8 bases lying between them. DNA of the CDR3: TGCGCCAGCAGGAGGTATGGCACAGATACGCAGTATTTT. This gives the protein CASRRYGTDTQYF.

This clone was counted a single time. J is TRBJ2-7 and V is TRBV6-5; D is possibly TRBD2 (6 bases). The CDR3 runs 15 residues. The germline gives CDR1 MNHEY, CDR2 SVGAGI. Trimming shortened V by 6 bases and J by 1 base, and 16 bases separated the two germline ends. The CDR3 spells CASSSSGGASYEQYF. CDR3 DNA sequence: TGTGCCAGCAGCTCCTCTGGAGGGGCTTCCTACGAGCAGTACTTC.

This clone turned up a few times. This chain joins TRBV5-1 and TRBJ1-1, with 8 bases lining up with TRBD1. The CDR3 length is 16 residues. Unmatched junction bases numbered 6, after V lost 2 bases and J lost 0 bases. CDR1 SGHRS and CDR2 YFSETQ come from the germline V gene. The chain's CDR3 is CASSFSAGGLNTEAFF. In DNA form, the CDR3 reads TGCGCCAGCAGCTTTTCCGCAGGGGGCTTGAACACTGAAGCTTTCTTT.

This chain connects TRBV5-1 to TRBJ1-1; 8 bases fit TRBD1. Germline assignment: CDR1 SGHRS and CDR2 YFSETQ. The ends lost 0 bases at V and 0 bases at J; junction bases unmatched: 4. The CDR3 length is 16 residues. As DNA, the CDR3 is TGCGCCAGCAGCTTGGCCCCGGACAGGGTGAACACTGAAGCTTTCTTT. Residues: CASSLAPDRVNTEAFF.

This chain links TRBV5-1 with TRBJ2-1; 9 nucleotides line up with TRBD1. CDR1 SGHRS and CDR2 YFSETQ come from the germline V gene. The trim removed 3 bases at V and 12 bases at J, leaving 13 bases unmatched. CDR3 length: 15 amino acids. This chain's CDR3 is CASSSYPGQGRGQFF. CDR3 DNA sequence: TGCGCCAGCAGCTCATATCCGGGACAGGGAAGGGGGCAGTTCTTC. The full variable domain, with the rest looked up from reference TRBV5-1 and TRBJ2-1, is KAGVTQTPRYLIKTRGQQVTLSCSPISGHRSVSWYQQTPGQGLQFLFEYFSETQRNKGNFPGRFSGRQFSNSRSEMNVSTLELGDSALYLCASSSYPGQGRGQFFGPGTRLTVL.

This chain joins TRBV11-2 and TRBJ1-2; no clear D. The ends were cut back, 5 bases at V and 2 bases at J, with 9 bases in the middle. CDR1 and CDR2 (germline): SGHAT, FQNNGV. This CDR3 contains 13 residues. The CDR3 coding sequence is TGTGCCAGCAGCACGTCCAGAAACTATGGCTACACCTTC. The encoded protein is CASSTSRNYGYTF.

This clone was recorded a few times. This rearrangement joins TRBV5-6 to TRBJ2-1, with no clear D. Germline CDR1 and CDR2: SGHDT and YYEEEE. The CDR3 consists of 13 residues. Trimming left V 4 bases short and J 6 bases short, with 11 bases between. The DNA for the CDR3 is TGTGCCAGCAGCCAAAATATACGCAATGAGCAGTTCTTC. It codes for CASSQNIRNEQFF.

The V and J genes are TRBV6-1 and TRBJ1-1, with D hard to call. CDR3 length equals 12 residues. Germline CDR1 and CDR2: MNHNS and SASEGT. V was shortened by 8 bases and J by 6 bases, with 13 bases between the two germline ends. The CDR3 region has the DNA TGTGCCAGCGGAAATGGTCCAGCTGAAGCTTTCTTT. This gives the protein CASGNGPAEAFF.

The chain recombines TRBV14 with TRBJ2-2; D gene unclear. V lost 0 bases and J lost 3, with 11 bases in between. Germline loops: CDR1 SGHDN, CDR2 FVKESK. The CDR3 runs to 16 residues. This chain's CDR3 is CASSQEGLGYTGELFF. In DNA form, the CDR3 reads TGTGCCAGCAGCCAAGAGGGTCTGGGGTACACCGGGGAGCTGTTTTTT.

The gene calls are TRBV18 and TRBJ2-7; D unresolved. The V and J ends lost 2 bases and 1 base respectively, with 15 bases between them. Germline values: CDR1 KGHSH, CDR2 LQKENI. The CDR3 runs 16 residues. The CDR3 loop is CASSPFFGSQSYEQYF. The CDR3 DNA is TGTGCCAGCTCACCATTCTTTGGGTCCCAATCCTACGAGCAGTACTTC.

The chain combines TRBV11-3 with TRBJ2-7; a weak D match, TRBD1 (6 bases). Germline values: CDR1 SGHNT, CDR2 YENEEA. The CDR3 is 14 amino acids. The ends were cut back, 1 base at V and 3 bases at J, with 10 bases in the middle. Here the CDR3 DNA reads TGTGCCAGCAGCTTAGCAGGGGAAGACTACGAGCAGTACTTC. Protein product: CASSLAGEDYEQYF.

In this sample, this clone turned up a few times. This rearrangement joins TRBV6-1 to TRBJ1-2; D remains unclear. V gave up 7 bases and J gave up 7 bases, with 13 bases separating them. CDR3 length: 12 residues. CDR1 MNHNS and CDR2 SASEGT come from the germline V gene. The chain's CDR3 is CASNPVVGGYTF. The CDR3 DNA is TGTGCCAGCAACCCTGTAGTCGGTGGCTACACCTTC.

There are many counts of this clone. The chain has TRBV7-6 and TRBJ2-7; tentative D call: TRBD2 (5 bases). CDR1 and CDR2 (germline): SGHVS, FNYEAQ. This CDR3 has 13 residues. Trimming took 0 bases from V and 7 from J, leaving 10 bases between them. CDR3 region: CASSLADGDEQYF. CDR3 nucleotide sequence: TGTGCCAGCAGCTTAGCGGACGGGGATGAGCAGTACTTC.

The CDR3 sequence is CASSLDRSTQYF. CDR3 sequence (DNA): TGTGCCAGCAGCTTAGATCGGAGTACGCAGTATTTT. The V call is TRBV7-2, the J call TRBJ2-3; D gene uncertain. Per the germline V gene, CDR1 is SGHTA and CDR2 is FQGNSA. The CDR3 has 12 residues. The V end was cut by 1 base, the J end by 8 bases, with 7 bases between.

The chain has TRBV4-1 and TRBJ1-2; D perhaps matches TRBD1 (6 bases). V lost 1 base to trimming and J lost 7 bases, with 16 bases between them. The CDR3 loop spans 15 amino acids. Germline values: CDR1 MGHRA, CDR2 YSYEKL. CDR3 bases: TGCGCCAGCAGCCAAGTGGGGCAGGGGATTCTTGGCTACACCTTC. As protein: CASSQVGQGILGYTF.

This clone occurred a few times. The chain employs TRBV11-2 and TRBJ2-5; D unresolved. V lost 8 bases and J lost 5, with 15 bases in between. Germline-derived CDR1 and CDR2 are SGHAT and FQNNGV. This CDR3 is built from 13 residues. CDR3 in amino acids: CASGAARTETQYF. The CDR3 bases are TGTGCCAGCGGAGCCGCGCGGACGGAGACCCAGTACTTC.

The chain links TRBV18 to TRBJ1-3; TRBD1 aligns across 9 bases. Germline V gene data show CDR1 as KGHSH and CDR2 as LQKENI. The CDR3 totals 16 residues. With 5 bases clipped from V and 4 bases from J, the junction kept 9 bases outside the gene matches. The CDR3: CASSATLGQGGNTIYF. As DNA, the CDR3 is TGTGCCAGCTCAGCTACTCTCGGACAGGGGGGAAACACCATATATTTT.

This clone was counted only a few times. The rearrangement joins TRBV28 to TRBJ1-2; a weak D match, TRBD1 (6 bases). V was trimmed by 4 bases and J by 4 bases, leaving 10 bases between them. In germline, CDR1 is MDHEN, CDR2 SYDVKM. The CDR3 has 13 amino acids. CDR3 DNA: TGTGCCAGCAGTTACAGGGACGGCTATGGCTACACCTTC. Translation gives CASSYRDGYGYTF.

The genes are TRBV5-6 and TRBJ2-5, with D perhaps being TRBD1 or TRBD2 (5 bases each). This CDR3 is 14 amino acids long. The V gene lost 1 base and the J gene lost 3 bases, with 10 bases spanning the gap. Germline-derived CDR1 and CDR2 are SGHDT and YYEEEE. CDR3 region: CASSLSGLEETQYF. The CDR3 DNA follows: TGTGCCAGCAGCTTGTCGGGGCTCGAAGAGACCCAGTACTTC.

This clone was seen a handful of times. The chain uses TRBV6-5 and TRBJ2-3, with TRBD2 matching over 8 bases. Per germline, CDR1 MNHEY and CDR2 SVGAGI. Losses at the gene ends were 5 bases for V and 5 bases for J; bases not matched to a gene: 9. CDR3 length equals 15 residues. CDR3 in DNA: TGTGCCAGCAGTCTAGCGGGCGTTGCACAAGATACGCAGTATTTT. It is translated as CASSLAGVAQDTQYF.

The rearrangement joins TRBV7-9 to TRBJ1-2, with D tentatively TRBD1 (6 bases). The V end was cut by 5 bases, the J end by 3 bases, with 25 bases between. There are 18 residues in the CDR3. Germline lookup yields CDR1 SEHNR and CDR2 FQNEAQ (reference sequence). The CDR3: CASSPFGYRELMDYGYTF. CDR3 bases: TGTGCCAGCAGCCCCTTTGGGTACAGGGAACTCATGGACTATGGCTACACCTTC.

The chain links TRBV9 to TRBJ2-5, with D possibly TRBD1 on 6 matching bases. The CDR3 covers 15 residues. Trimming took 4 bases from V and 1 from J, leaving 14 bases between them. Per the germline V gene, CDR1 is SGDLS and CDR2 is YYNGEE. In nucleotides, the CDR3 is TGTGCCAGCAGCCAGGTTGGGGGCTTCCAAGAGACCCAGTACTTC. Translated, it gives CASSQVGGFQETQYF. Supplemented by reference TRBV9 and TRBJ2-5, the full variable domain reads DSGVTQTPKHLITATGQRVTLRCSPRSGDLSVYWYQQSLDQGLQFLIQYYNGEERAKGNILERFSAQQFPDLHSELNLSSLELGDSALYFCASSQVGGFQETQYFGPGTRLLVL.

The chain recombines TRBV7-9 with TRBJ1-2, with D maybe TRBD1 (5 bases). The CDR3 runs 14 residues. Per the germline V gene, CDR1 is SEHNR and CDR2 is FQNEAQ (reference sequence). V was clipped by 5 bases and J by 5 bases, with 15 bases between them. The CDR3: CASSPDAGRYGYTF. CDR3 DNA: TGTGCCAGCAGCCCGGATGCAGGGCGATATGGCTACACCTTC.

A few counts support this clone. The V and J genes are TRBV6-1 and TRBJ2-7; tentatively, D is TRBD1 (6 bases). The V gene's germline CDR1 is MNHNS and CDR2 SASEGT. The CDR3 contains 15 residues. Trimming cost V 6 bases and J 1 base, with 16 bases left between them. The CDR3 region is CASSKGPGQSYEQYV. The CDR3 DNA reads TGTGCCAGCAGCAAGGGACCGGGACAATCCTACGAGCAGTACGTC.

The chain has TRBV7-2 and TRBJ2-3; the D gene is possibly TRBD2 (5 bases). Germline V gives CDR1 SGHTA, CDR2 FQGNSA. V shed 5 bases and J shed 0 bases, with 15 bases lying between them. The CDR3 extends over 16 amino acids. The CDR3 DNA is TGTGCCAGCAGCGCCGTAGCGAGAACGAGCACAGATACGCAGTATTTT. This sequence encodes CASSAVARTSTDTQYF.

This chain uses TRBV27 with TRBJ2-3; possibly TRBD2 for D (6 bases). Germline values: CDR1 MNHEY, CDR2 SMNVEV (reference sequence). V shed 2 bases and J shed 3 bases, with 15 bases lying between them. There are 16 residues in the CDR3. This CDR3 reads CASSLRGGASTDTQYF. The CDR3 region has the DNA TGTGCCAGCAGTTTAAGGGGCGGGGCGAGTACAGATACGCAGTATTTT.

This clone came up many times. V is TRBV19 and J is TRBJ1-1; weak D call: TRBD1 (5 bases). This CDR3 has 13 residues. The V and J ends lost 9 bases and 2 bases respectively, with 13 bases between them. Germline assignment: CDR1 LNHDA and CDR2 SQIVND (reference sequence). CDR3 in amino acids: CASQRGSNTEAFF. In nucleotides, the CDR3 is TGTGCCAGCCAACGGGGGTCCAACACTGAAGCTTTCTTT. The full variable domain, rest sourced from reference TRBV19 and TRBJ1-1, is DGGITQSPKYLFRKEGQNVTLSCEQNLNHDAMYWYRQDPGQGLRLIYYSQIVNDFQKGDIAEGYSVSREKKESFPLTVTSAQKNPTAFYLCASQRGSNTEAFFGQGTRLTVV.

Many counts were recorded for this clone. The chain employs TRBV7-6 and TRBJ2-2, with D unclear. This CDR3 has 16 residues. V was shortened by 0 bases and J by 7 bases, with 15 bases between the two germline ends. Germline CDR1 is SGHVS and CDR2 is FNYEAQ. The CDR3: CASSLARTLAGGELFF. The CDR3 bases are TGTGCCAGCAGCTTAGCGAGAACTTTAGCTGGCGGGGAGCTGTTTTTT.